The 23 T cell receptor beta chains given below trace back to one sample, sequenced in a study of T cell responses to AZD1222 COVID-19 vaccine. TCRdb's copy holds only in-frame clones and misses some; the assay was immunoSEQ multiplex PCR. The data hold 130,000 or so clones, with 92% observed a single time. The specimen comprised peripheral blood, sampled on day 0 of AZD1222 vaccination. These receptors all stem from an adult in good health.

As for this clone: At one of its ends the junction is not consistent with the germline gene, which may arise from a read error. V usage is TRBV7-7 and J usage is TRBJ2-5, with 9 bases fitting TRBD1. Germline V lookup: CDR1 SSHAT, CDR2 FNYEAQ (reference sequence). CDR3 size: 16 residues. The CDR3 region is CASSLGGTGRQETQYF. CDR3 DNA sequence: TGTGCTAGCAGCTTAGGAGGGACAGGGCGACAAGAGACCCAGTACTTC.

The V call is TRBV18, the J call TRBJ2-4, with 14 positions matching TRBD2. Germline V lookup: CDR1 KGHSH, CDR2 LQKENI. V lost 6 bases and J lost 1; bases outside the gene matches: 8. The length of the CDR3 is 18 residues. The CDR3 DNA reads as TGTGCCAGCTCCCGACTAGCGGGAGGGCCGATGGCCAAAAACATTCAGTACTTC. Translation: CASSRLAGGPMAKNIQYF.

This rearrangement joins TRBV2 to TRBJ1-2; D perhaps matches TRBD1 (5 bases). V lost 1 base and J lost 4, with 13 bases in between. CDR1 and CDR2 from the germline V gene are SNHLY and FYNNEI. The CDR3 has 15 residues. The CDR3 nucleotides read TGTGCCAGCAGTGAAGAGCAGGGAGGCATCTATGGCTACACCTTC. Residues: CASSEEQGGIYGYTF.

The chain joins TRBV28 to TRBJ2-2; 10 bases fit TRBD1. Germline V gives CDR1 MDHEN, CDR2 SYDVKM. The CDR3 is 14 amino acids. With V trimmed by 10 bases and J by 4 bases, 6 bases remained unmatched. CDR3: CATIRDRGTGELFF. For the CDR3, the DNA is TGTGCCACCATCCGGGACAGGGGCACCGGGGAGCTGTTTTTT. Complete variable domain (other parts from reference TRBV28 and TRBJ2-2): DVKVTQSSRYLVKRTGEKVFLECVQDMDHENMFWYRQDPGLGLRLIYFSYDVKMKEKGDIPEGYSVSREKKERFSLILESASTNQTSMYLCATIRDRGTGELFFGEGSRLTVL.

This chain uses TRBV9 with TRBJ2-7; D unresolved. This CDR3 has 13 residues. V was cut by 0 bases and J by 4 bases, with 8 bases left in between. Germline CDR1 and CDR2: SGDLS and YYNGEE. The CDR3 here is CASSVGVGYEQYF. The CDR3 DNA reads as TGTGCCAGCAGCGTAGGGGTGGGGTACGAGCAGTACTTC.

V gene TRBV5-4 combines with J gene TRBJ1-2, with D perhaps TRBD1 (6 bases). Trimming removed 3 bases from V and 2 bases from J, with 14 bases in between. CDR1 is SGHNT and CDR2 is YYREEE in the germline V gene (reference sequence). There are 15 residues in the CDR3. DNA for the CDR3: TGTGCCAGCAGCTCCAGACAGGACTTAAACTATGGCTACACCTTC. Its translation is CASSSRQDLNYGYTF.

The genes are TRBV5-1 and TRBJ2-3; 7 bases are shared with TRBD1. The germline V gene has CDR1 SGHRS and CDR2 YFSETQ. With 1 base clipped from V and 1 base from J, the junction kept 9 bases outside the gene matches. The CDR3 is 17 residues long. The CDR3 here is CASSLTPTGSGTDTQYF. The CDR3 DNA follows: TGCGCCAGCAGCTTGACCCCGACAGGGTCGGGCACAGATACGCAGTATTTT.

The DNA for the CDR3 is TGTGCCAGCAGCTTAGTGGTACTAGCGGGAAACAATGAGCAGTTCTTC. Translation: CASSLVVLAGNNEQFF. The chain combines TRBV7-6 with TRBJ2-1, with 10 bases matching TRBD2. Germline V lookup: CDR1 SGHVS, CDR2 FNYEAQ. The CDR3 has 16 residues. V shed 1 base and J 5 bases; nucleotides not matched to a gene: 5.

The CDR3 region has the DNA TGTGCCAGCAGTGAAGCGCTGGGACTAGCCAACAATGAGCAGTTCTTC. As protein: CASSEALGLANNEQFF. The chain joins TRBV2 to TRBJ2-1, with 9 bases fitting TRBD2. The germline V gene encodes CDR1 SNHLY and CDR2 FYNNEI. The CDR3 spans 16 residues. J gave up 5 bases and V 0 bases, and 5 bases lay outside the gene matches.

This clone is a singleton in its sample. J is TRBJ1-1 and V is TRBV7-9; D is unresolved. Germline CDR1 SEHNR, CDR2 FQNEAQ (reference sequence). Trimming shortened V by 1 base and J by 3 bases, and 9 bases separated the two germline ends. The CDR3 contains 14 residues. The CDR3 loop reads CASSLEVGDTEAFF. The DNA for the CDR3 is TGTGCCAGCAGCTTAGAGGTGGGAGACACTGAAGCTTTCTTT.

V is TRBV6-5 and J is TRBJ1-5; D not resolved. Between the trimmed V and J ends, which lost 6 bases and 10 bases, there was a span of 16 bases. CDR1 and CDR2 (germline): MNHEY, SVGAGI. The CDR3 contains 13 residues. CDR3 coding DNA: TGTGCCAGCAGCCACGGTGCGTACGTTCCCCAGCATTTT. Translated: CASSHGAYVPQHF.

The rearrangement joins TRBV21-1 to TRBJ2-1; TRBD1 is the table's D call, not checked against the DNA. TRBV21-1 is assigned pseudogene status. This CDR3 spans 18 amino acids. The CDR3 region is CASSKISPRDSTYNEQFF. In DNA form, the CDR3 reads TGTGCCAGCAGCAAAATCTCCCCTCGGGACAGTACCTACAATGAGCAGTTCTTC.

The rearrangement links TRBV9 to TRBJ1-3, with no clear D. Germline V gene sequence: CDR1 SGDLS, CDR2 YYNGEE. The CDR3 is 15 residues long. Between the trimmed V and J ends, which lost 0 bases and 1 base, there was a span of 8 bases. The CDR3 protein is CASSVGSESGNTIYF. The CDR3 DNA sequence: TGTGCCAGCAGCGTAGGATCGGAGTCTGGAAACACCATATATTTT.

The CDR3 loop is CATSYGGTYEQYF. DNA for the CDR3: TGTGCCACTTCTTACGGGGGGACCTACGAGCAGTACTTC. This chain joins TRBV19 and TRBJ2-7; 7 bases line up with TRBD2. The CDR3 is 13 amino acids. Trimming took 10 bases from V and 2 from J; bases not matched to a gene: 8. CDR1 is LNHDA and CDR2 is SQIVND in the germline V gene (reference sequence).

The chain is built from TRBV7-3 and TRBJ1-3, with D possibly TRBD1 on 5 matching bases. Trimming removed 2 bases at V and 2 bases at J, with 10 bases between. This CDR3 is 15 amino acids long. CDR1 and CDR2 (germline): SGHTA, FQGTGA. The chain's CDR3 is CASSLSGNAGNTIYF. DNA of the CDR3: TGTGCCAGCAGCTTATCAGGGAATGCTGGAAACACCATATATTTT.

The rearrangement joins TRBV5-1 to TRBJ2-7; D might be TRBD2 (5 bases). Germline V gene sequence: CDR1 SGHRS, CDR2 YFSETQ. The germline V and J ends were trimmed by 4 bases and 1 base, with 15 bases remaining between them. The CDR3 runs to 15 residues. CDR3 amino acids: CASSPRWERSYEQYF. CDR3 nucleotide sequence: TGCGCCAGCAGCCCAAGGTGGGAGAGGTCCTACGAGCAGTACTTC.

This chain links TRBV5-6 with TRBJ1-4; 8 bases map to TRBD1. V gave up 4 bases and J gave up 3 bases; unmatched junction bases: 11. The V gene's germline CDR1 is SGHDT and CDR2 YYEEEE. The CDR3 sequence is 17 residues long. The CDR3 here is CASSRTGQEDPNEKLFF. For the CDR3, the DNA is TGTGCCAGCAGCCGGACGGGACAGGAGGACCCTAATGAAAAACTGTTTTTT.

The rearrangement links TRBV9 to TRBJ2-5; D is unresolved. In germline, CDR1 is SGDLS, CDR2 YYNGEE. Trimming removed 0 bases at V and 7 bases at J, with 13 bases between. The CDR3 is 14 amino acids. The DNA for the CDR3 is TGTGCCAGCAGCGTAGGGTCGGGCCCTGCGACCCAGTACTTC. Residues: CASSVGSGPATQYF. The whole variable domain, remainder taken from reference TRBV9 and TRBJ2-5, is DSGVTQTPKHLITATGQRVTLRCSPRSGDLSVYWYQQSLDQGLQFLIQYYNGEERAKGNILERFSAQQFPDLHSELNLSSLELGDSALYFCASSVGSGPATQYFGPGTRLLVL.

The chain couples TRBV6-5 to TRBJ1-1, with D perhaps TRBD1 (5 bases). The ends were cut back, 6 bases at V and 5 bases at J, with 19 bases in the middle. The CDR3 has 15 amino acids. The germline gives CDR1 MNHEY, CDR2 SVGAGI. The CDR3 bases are TGTGCCAGCAGGGTGACAGTGGGGCTCGGAACTGAAGCTTTCTTT. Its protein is CASRVTVGLGTEAFF.

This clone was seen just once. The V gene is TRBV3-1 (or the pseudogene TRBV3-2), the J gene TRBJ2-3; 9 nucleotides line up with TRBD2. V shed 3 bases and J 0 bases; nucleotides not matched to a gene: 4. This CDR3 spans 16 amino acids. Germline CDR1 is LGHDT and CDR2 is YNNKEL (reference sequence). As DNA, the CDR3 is TGTGCCAGCAGCCAGTATAGCGGGAGAAGCACAGATACGCAGTATTTT. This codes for CASSQYSGRSTDTQYF.

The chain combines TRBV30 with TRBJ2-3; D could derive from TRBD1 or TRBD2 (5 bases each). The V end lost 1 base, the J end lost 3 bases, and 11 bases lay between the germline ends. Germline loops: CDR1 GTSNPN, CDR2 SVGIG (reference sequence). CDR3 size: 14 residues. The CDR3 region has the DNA TGTGCCTGGAGTGCCCGGGGCGGAACAGATACGCAGTATTTT. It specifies CAWSARGGTDTQYF.

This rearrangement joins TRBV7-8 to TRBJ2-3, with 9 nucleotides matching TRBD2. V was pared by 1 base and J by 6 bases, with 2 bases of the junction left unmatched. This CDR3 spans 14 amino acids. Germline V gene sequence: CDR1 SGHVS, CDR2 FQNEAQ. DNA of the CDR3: TGTGCCAGCAGCTTAGTAGCGGGAGCTGATACGCAGTATTTT. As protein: CASSLVAGADTQYF.

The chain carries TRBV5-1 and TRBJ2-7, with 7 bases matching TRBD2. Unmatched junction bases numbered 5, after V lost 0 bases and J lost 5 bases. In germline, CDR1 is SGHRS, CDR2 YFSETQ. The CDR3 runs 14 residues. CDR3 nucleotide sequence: TGCGCCAGCAGCTTGGCCCAGGCGGGGGACGAGCAGTACTTC. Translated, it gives CASSLAQAGDEQYF.